The present T cell receptor beta chain was sequenced within a study of cytomegalovirus exposure and HLA in healthy donors. Some clones are missing from TCRdb's copy, which holds only in-frame ones; the method was immunoSEQ multiplex PCR. The table has about 120,000 clones, roughly 90% seen once. Germline CDR1 is SGHRS and CDR2 is YFSETQ. The trim removed 5 bases at V and 4 bases at J, leaving 8 bases unmatched. The length of the CDR3 is 14 residues. The sequenced sample was PBMCs. The chain recombines TRBV5-1 with TRBJ1-2; 7 nucleotides match TRBD1. The sequence was collected from a woman aged 30 to 39 in good health and CMV-seropositive. CDR3 nucleotides: TGCGCCAGCAGTCACGACAGGGTGGGCTATGGCTACACCTTC. Translated: CASSHDRVGYGYTF. Combining the CDR3 with reference TRBV5-1 and TRBJ1-2 gives the whole variable domain KAGVTQTPRYLIKTRGQQVTLSCSPISGHRSVSWYQQTPGQGLQFLFEYFSETQRNKGNFPGRFSGRQFSNSRSEMNVSTLELGDSALYLCASSHDRVGYGYTFGSGTRLTVV.